The T cell receptor (beta chain) described here comes from a study of cytomegalovirus exposure and HLA in healthy donors. In the study overall: Inside one of the first data releases sat about 85 million unique TCRs taken from HLA-typed donors. Study-wide results and caveats: The dataset shows that most TCR sequences were rare, while some public TCRs occurred in many donors. In a later analysis, across HLA loci, associated TCR counts were highest for DRB1, lowest for HLA-C.

The PCR made use of 60 Vbeta and 13 Jbeta primers. The data were produced by immunoSEQ multiplex PCR, yet TCRdb's version contains in-frame clones alone and is incomplete. The data hold 95,000 to 100,000 clones, with roughly 71% observed a single time. The CDR3 extends over 11 amino acids. Germline CDR1 MDHEN, CDR2 SYDVKM. With 4 bases removed from V and 7 bases from J, the gap between germline ends came to 8 bases. This clone was detected only a few times. No antigen is known for it. The gene calls are TRBV28 and TRBJ2-7; no clear D gene. The receptor comes from a man over 45 in good health and CMV-seronegative. Sequencing was carried out using PBMCs. CDR3 in amino acids: CASSSMSEQYF. The CDR3 region has the DNA TGTGCCAGCAGTTCTATGAGTGAGCAGTACTTC.